The clone carrying this T cell receptor (beta chain) was seen more than once but under ten times. Its specificity is not known. The whole isolated RNA underwent reverse transcription, so sequencing captured expressed TCRB transcripts. Here immunoSEQ multiplex PCR was the method, and the copy in TCRdb shows in-frame clones only, minus some. The sample lists almost 350,000 clones, 9.3% occurring once. Every participating donor gave one draw, a heparinised blood sample averaging approximately 120 mL. This sample was included in a study of beta chain features in type 1 diabetes. Study-level results: PCR might preferentially amplify shorter templates, equally in patients and controls. Among patients with Type 1 diabetes, TCRB CDR3s were moderately but significantly shorter in every one of the four CD4+ subsets. Within the patient group, naive, central memory and Treg TCRB repertoires appeared more similar to each other than within healthy donors. Since sequencing was performed on cDNA, cells with high TCR expression could be over-represented.

CDR1 SQVTM and CDR2 ANQGSEA come from the germline V gene. Trimming left V 1 base short and J 0 bases short, with 8 bases between. The CDR3 totals 14 residues. The chain is built from TRBV29-1 and TRBJ2-3; tentative D call: TRBD2 (5 bases). This receptor was obtained from a man aged 25 to 45 with type 1 diabetes. Sequencing used central memory CD4+ T cells from blood. CDR3 DNA: TGCAGCGTTGAAGTGAGCGGTAGCACAGATACGCAGTATTTT. Translation gives CSVEVSGSTDTQYF.